What follows are 26 T cell receptor beta chains derived from one specimen sequenced in a study of molecular identifiers for immune sequencing clone quantification. TCRdb analysed the PCR reads with MiXCR anew, one entry per CDR3 protein. The sample has 85,000 to 100,000 distinct CDR3 sequences, 20% to 25% seen once. Sample: naive CD8+ T cells from blood, with Jurkat cell RNA spiked in. The subset denotes: FACS-sorted CD8+CD4-CCR7+CD45RA+ naive T cells. The receptors were gathered from a human donor in good health. Some libraries in this study had Jurkat cell RNA spiked in.

The chain couples TRBV12-3 or TRBV12-4 to TRBJ2-7; TRBD1 or TRBD2 may be the D gene (5 bases each). The CDR3 is 17 residues long. Trimming took off 5 bases at V and 9 bases at J, with 29 bases between the two ends. The CDR3 spells CASSQTLQGAFVSGQYF. The CDR3 DNA sequence: TGTGCCAGCAGTCAAACACTCCAGGGAGCATTTGTATCGGGGCAGTACTTC.

This clonotype was seen repeatedly, ten times or more. This chain joins TRBV30 and TRBJ2-5; no definite D call. The ends were cut back, 3 bases at V and 7 bases at J, with 15 bases in the middle. The CDR3 has 13 amino acids. Germline V gives CDR1 GTSNPN, CDR2 SVGIG (reference sequence). The CDR3 bases are TGTGCCTGGAGCGAGGACCCGACCGTGACCCAGTACTTC. Translation: CAWSEDPTVTQYF.

The V and J genes are TRBV5-5 and TRBJ2-3, with TRBD2 as a possible D gene (7 bases). V shed 1 base and J shed 4 bases, with 16 bases lying between them. This CDR3 region has 16 residues. Per germline, CDR1 SGHKS and CDR2 YYEKEE (reference sequence). CDR3 coding DNA: TGTGCCAGCAGCTTGCTGGGGGGAGGGGGGCCAGATACGCAGTATTTT. Residues: CASSLLGGGGPDTQYF.

The chain has TRBV6-5 and TRBJ2-2, with D hard to call. CDR1 is MNHEY, CDR2 SVGAGI, per germline. Trimming stripped 0 bases from V and 6 bases from J, with 5 bases between. The CDR3 sequence is 13 residues long. CDR3 DNA sequence: TGTGCCAGCAGTTACTCCGGGTCCGGGGAGCTGTTTTTT. It encodes CASSYSGSGELFF.

In this sample, this clonotype turned up many times. The genes are TRBV5-4 and TRBJ2-3, with 7 bases matching TRBD2. From germline, CDR1 is SGHNT and CDR2 YYREEE (reference sequence). This CDR3 comprises 15 residues. With 1 base clipped from V and 4 bases from J, the junction kept 6 bases outside the gene matches. The CDR3 reads CASSLIGLGADTQYF. The CDR3 nucleotides are TGTGCCAGCAGCTTGATCGGACTAGGTGCAGATACGCAGTATTTT.

The chain carries TRBV19 and TRBJ2-1; 7 nucleotides line up with TRBD2. The junction had 8 bases not matched to a gene; V was cut back by 3 bases and J by 0 bases. The CDR3 totals 17 residues. Germline assignment: CDR1 LNHDA and CDR2 SQIVND (reference sequence). CDR3 DNA: TGTGCCAGTAGTATGGGTAGCGGCGGGAGCTCCTACAATGAGCAGTTCTTC. Translation gives CASSMGSGGSSYNEQFF.

This clonotype was seen at least ten times. The rearrangement joins TRBV19 to TRBJ2-1, with 9 nucleotides matching TRBD2. This CDR3 spans 15 amino acids. The ends lost 1 base at V and 5 bases at J; junction bases unmatched: 3. Looked up from germline, CDR1 is LNHDA and CDR2 is SQIVND (reference sequence). CDR3 sequence: CASSIVSGRNNEQFF. DNA of the CDR3: TGTGCCAGTAGTATAGTCAGCGGGAGGAACAATGAGCAGTTCTTC.

This clonotype was detected ten times or more. The chain combines TRBV2 with TRBJ2-5, with D perhaps TRBD1 (6 bases). This CDR3 comprises 15 residues. Trimming pared 7 bases from V and 4 bases from J, leaving 19 bases between. Germline values: CDR1 SNHLY, CDR2 FYNNEI. Written as DNA, the CDR3 is TGTGCCAGCACCGAGGGGGTAGTAGCAGGAGAGACCCAGTACTTC. This gives the protein CASTEGVVAGETQYF.

At least ten counts were recorded for this clonotype. The V and J genes are TRBV7-9 and TRBJ2-5; D is possibly TRBD1 (5 bases). CDR3 size: 15 residues. The V gene lost 5 bases and the J gene lost 9 bases, with 22 bases spanning the gap. Germline CDR1 SEHNR, CDR2 FQNEAQ (reference sequence). The chain's CDR3 is CASSLPPRAEGAQYF. In nucleotides, the CDR3 is TGTGCCAGCAGCCTTCCCCCCAGGGCCGAAGGGGCCCAGTACTTC. The whole variable domain, filled in from reference TRBV7-9 and TRBJ2-5, reads DTGVSQNPRHKITKRGQNVTFRCDPISEHNRLYWYRQTLGQGPEFLTYFQNEAQLEKSRLLSDRFSAERPKGSFSTLEIQRTEQGDSAMYLCASSLPPRAEGAQYFGPGTRLLVL.

This clonotype occurred many times. CDR3 region: CASSYSGWGTDTQYF. The CDR3 region has the DNA TGTGCCAGCAGCTATAGCGGCTGGGGCACAGATACGCAGTATTTT. The chain has TRBV7-6 and TRBJ2-3; D is possibly TRBD2 (6 bases). The CDR3 runs 15 residues. V shed 4 bases and J shed 1 base, with 12 bases lying between them. Germline V gene sequence: CDR1 SGHVS, CDR2 FNYEAQ.

As to this clonotype: Since a much larger clone is just one base distant, this may be a read error. V usage is TRBV12-3 or TRBV12-4 and J usage is TRBJ2-6, with 8 bases aligning to TRBD2. The V gene end was trimmed by 4 bases and the J gene end by 0 bases; junction bases not matched to a gene: 8. CDR3 size: 18 residues. CDR3 nucleotide sequence: TGTGCCAGCAGTTCTACGGGACTAGAAACCTCTGGGGCCAACGTCCTGACTTTC. Translation: CASSSTGLETSGANVLTF.

V usage is TRBV7-7 and J usage is TRBJ2-2; the D gene is possibly TRBD1 (6 bases). CDR1 SSHAT and CDR2 FNYEAQ come from the germline V gene (reference sequence). The CDR3 has 14 amino acids. The germline V and J ends were trimmed by 2 bases and 6 bases, with 10 bases remaining between them. CDR3 protein: CASSLLQGPGELFF. The CDR3, as DNA: TGTGCCAGCAGCTTATTACAGGGCCCCGGGGAGCTGTTTTTT.

To note about this clonotype: It may be a read error: a sequence one base away is much more abundant. This CDR3 is missing its conserved last phenylalanine or tryptophan, likely due to a read error. The chain couples TRBV7-9 to TRBJ1-4; D gene unclear. The germline gives CDR1 SEHNR, CDR2 FQNEAQ (reference sequence). The CDR3 runs 15 residues. Trimming took off 4 bases at V and 2 bases at J, with 11 bases between the two ends. DNA of the CDR3: TGTGCCAGCAGCTCTACAGCGGGCACTAATGAAAAACTGTTTTCT. This translates into CASSSTAGTNEKLFS.

This clonotype was observed a few times. The chain links TRBV4-2 to TRBJ2-2; 10 nucleotides agree with TRBD2. V trimming: 4 bases; J trimming: 1 base; junction bases outside the gene matches: 3. This CDR3 has 16 amino acids. Germline V gene lookup returns CDR1 LGHNA and CDR2 YNFKEQ. CDR3: CASSLAGGGNTGELFF. In DNA, the CDR3 is TGTGCCAGCAGCCTAGCGGGAGGTGGGAACACCGGGGAGCTGTTTTTT.

This clonotype was observed many times. DNA for the CDR3: TGTGCCAGCAGCTCTCATGACACAGAAGGTTATGGCTACACCTTC. Encoded protein: CASSSHDTEGYGYTF. The chain links TRBV7-6 to TRBJ1-2; D uncertain. Per the germline V gene, CDR1 is SGHVS and CDR2 is FNYEAQ. The CDR3 spans 15 residues. V lost 4 bases, J lost 5 bases, and 17 bases lay in between.

This clonotype was counted ten times or more. V usage is TRBV29-1 and J usage is TRBJ2-4; a weak D match, TRBD2 (6 bases). Germline loops: CDR1 SQVTM, CDR2 ANQGSEA. Trimming pared 6 bases from V and 4 bases from J, leaving 16 bases between. There are 14 residues in the CDR3. In DNA, the CDR3 is TGCAGCGTGGGAGAGATGGGACTTAAAAACATTCAGTACTTC. Its protein is CSVGEMGLKNIQYF.

This clonotype occurred a few times. The chain employs TRBV7-9 and TRBJ2-1; 9 positions agree with TRBD2. V was clipped by 4 bases and J by 5 bases; unmatched bases: 3. The CDR3 loop spans 14 amino acids. Per germline, CDR1 SEHNR and CDR2 FQNEAQ (reference sequence). The CDR3 region has the DNA TGTGCCAGCAGCTCTAGCGGGGCGGACAATGAGCAGTTCTTC. This gives the protein CASSSSGADNEQFF.

This clonotype was found many times. The V and J genes are TRBV4-3 and TRBJ2-7; D remains ambiguous. Looked up from germline, CDR1 is LGHNA and CDR2 is YSLEER. V was pared by 0 bases and J by 3 bases, with 12 bases between. CDR3 length: 15 residues. The DNA of the CDR3 is TGCGCCAGCAGCCAAGATTTCGGTGTGTACTACGAGCAGTACTTC. It is translated as CASSQDFGVYYEQYF.

Concerning this clonotype: A much bigger clone sits one base away, suggesting this may be a read error. The chain uses TRBV12-3 or TRBV12-4 and TRBJ1-2; TRBD1 matches at 10 bases. The CDR3 has 16 residues. The CDR3 region is CASSSGTGELNYDYTF. DNA for the CDR3: TGTGCCAGCAGTTCCGGGACAGGGGAATTAAACTATGACTACACCTTC.

This clonotype occurred many times. The CDR3 here is CASSLWGGVSNQPQHF. The CDR3 DNA sequence: TGTGCCAGCAGTTTATGGGGAGGGGTGAGCAATCAGCCCCAGCATTTT. The chain carries TRBV28 and TRBJ1-5; D is possibly TRBD1 (5 bases). The V gene's germline CDR1 is MDHEN and CDR2 SYDVKM. The CDR3 totals 16 residues. V lost 0 bases to trimming and J lost 1 base, with 10 bases between them.

This clonotype has at least ten counts. This chain connects TRBV4-3 to TRBJ1-1; 7 bases map to TRBD1. The junction had 5 bases not matched to a gene; V was cut back by 0 bases and J by 1 base. In germline, CDR1 is LGHNA, CDR2 YSLEER. The CDR3 extends over 16 amino acids. CDR3 in amino acids: CASSQEPGQTNTEAFF. The CDR3 coding sequence is TGCGCCAGCAGCCAAGAACCGGGACAGACGAACACTGAAGCTTTCTTT.

This clonotype occurred a few times. This rearrangement joins TRBV4-3 to TRBJ2-6; D remains ambiguous. Between the trimmed V and J ends, which lost 0 bases and 2 bases, there was a span of 11 bases. Germline V gene lookup returns CDR1 LGHNA and CDR2 YSLEER. The CDR3 consists of 17 residues. The CDR3 region is CASSQDRAGTGANVLTF. As DNA, the CDR3 is TGCGCCAGCAGCCAAGATCGGGCAGGAACTGGGGCCAACGTCCTGACTTTC.

This clonotype was observed many times. The chain couples TRBV6-2 or TRBV6-3 to TRBJ2-7, with unresolved D. The CDR3 is made up of 12 amino acids. Per the germline V gene, CDR1 is MNHEY and CDR2 is SVGEGT. V dropped 2 bases and J dropped 2 bases, with 4 bases sitting between them. The CDR3 sequence is CASSYPTYEQYF. For the CDR3, the DNA is TGTGCCAGCAGTTACCCCACCTACGAGCAGTACTTC.

This clonotype occurred a few times. The chain is built from TRBV19 and TRBJ2-7; 7 bases map to TRBD1. CDR3 length equals 14 residues. Trimming cost V 3 bases and J 0 bases; bases outside gene matches: 2. The V gene's germline CDR1 is LNHDA and CDR2 SQIVND (reference sequence). CDR3 residues: CASSIRDSSYEQYF. DNA for the CDR3: TGTGCCAGTAGTATCCGGGACAGCTCCTACGAGCAGTACTTC. The full variable domain, in which reference TRBV19 and TRBJ2-7 provide the parts outside the CDR3, is DGGITQSPKYLFRKEGQNVTLSCEQNLNHDAMYWYRQDPGQGLRLIYYSQIVNDFQKGDIAEGYSVSREKKESFPLTVTSAQKNPTAFYLCASSIRDSSYEQYFGPGTRLTVT.

This clonotype showed up many times. V is TRBV3-1 and J is TRBJ2-7, with D perhaps TRBD1 or TRBD2 (5 bases each). Germline V gene lookup returns CDR1 LGHDT and CDR2 YNNKEL (reference sequence). Trimming took off 1 base at V and 6 bases at J, with 16 bases between the two ends. The CDR3 runs to 15 residues. The CDR3 sequence is CASSQGHGAFAEQYF. The CDR3 DNA sequence: TGTGCCAGCAGCCAAGGACACGGGGCGTTCGCCGAGCAGTACTTC.

Comments on this clonotype: One base away lies a much larger clone, so this may be a sequencing read error. The V gene is TRBV12-3 or TRBV12-4, the J gene TRBJ2-3, with D possibly matching TRBD2 (5 bases). The CDR3 length is 18 residues. Written as DNA, the CDR3 is TGTGCCAGCAGTCCCTCCGCCCGGTCTCTTTCTAGCACAGATACGCAGTGTTTT. Protein: CASSPSARSLSSTDTQCF.